A single sample is the source of the 23 T cell receptor beta chains below, sequenced in a study of beta chain features in type 1 diabetes. Sequencing targeted expressed TCRB transcripts, as all isolated RNA had been reverse transcribed. Data came from immunoSEQ multiplex PCR; TCRdb stores just in-frame clones and leaves some out. The data contain about 150,000 clones, around 8% of them singletons. The specimen was central memory CD4+ T cells from blood. Every receptor here comes from a man between 18 and 29 years old in good health.

In this sample, this clone turned up once. The V call is TRBV7-3, the J call TRBJ2-2; perhaps TRBD2 as D (6 bases). The CDR3 sequence is 15 residues long. V lost 6 bases and J lost 4, with 15 bases in between. CDR1 is SGHTA, CDR2 FQGTGA, per germline. The chain's CDR3 is CASSRSAGSTGELFF. The CDR3 coding sequence is TGTGCCAGCAGTCGGTCGGCGGGGAGCACCGGGGAGCTGTTTTTT.

This clone was picked up a small number of times. The chain combines TRBV30 with TRBJ2-1; D unresolved. The germline V gene encodes CDR1 GTSNPN and CDR2 SVGIG (reference sequence). The V and J ends lost 2 bases and 0 bases respectively, with 11 bases between them. The CDR3 sequence is 15 residues long. The CDR3 DNA follows: TGTGCCTGGAGTTTCTTAGCTCGCTCCTACAATGAGCAGTTCTTC. This gives the protein CAWSFLARSYNEQFF.

This clone was counted many times. The chain employs TRBV14 and TRBJ2-1; 7 bases map to TRBD1. From germline, CDR1 is SGHDN and CDR2 FVKESK. The J segment lost 10 bases and the V segment lost 3 bases, leaving 6 bases of the junction unmatched. The CDR3 sequence is 13 residues long. CDR3 DNA sequence: TGTGCCAGCAGCCATTGGGACAGAAGGGAGCAGTTCTTC. Protein product: CASSHWDRREQFF.

The chain joins TRBV7-9 to TRBJ1-6, with TRBD1 as a possible D gene (5 bases). The germline V gene has CDR1 SEHNR and CDR2 FQNEAQ (reference sequence). Deletions cut 5 bases from V and 8 bases from J, with 13 bases between. This CDR3 region has 14 residues. The CDR3 spells CASSPGEWDSPLHF. Written as DNA, the CDR3 is TGTGCCAGCAGCCCGGGGGAGTGGGATTCACCCCTCCACTTT.

The chain has TRBV7-9 and TRBJ2-2, with D tentatively TRBD1 (6 bases). The CDR3 has 16 amino acids. CDR1 and CDR2 from the germline V gene are SEHNR and FQNEAQ (reference sequence). V gave up 5 bases and J gave up 0 bases, with 13 bases separating them. The CDR3 region is CASSGRGPSNTGELFF. The CDR3 coding sequence is TGTGCCAGCAGCGGCAGGGGCCCCTCGAACACCGGGGAGCTGTTTTTT. The whole variable domain, filled in from reference TRBV7-9 and TRBJ2-2, reads DTGVSQNPRHKITKRGQNVTFRCDPISEHNRLYWYRQTLGQGPEFLTYFQNEAQLEKSRLLSDRFSAERPKGSFSTLEIQRTEQGDSAMYLCASSGRGPSNTGELFFGEGSRLTVL.

In its sample, this clone was seen a few times. This chain links TRBV28 with TRBJ2-5; 8 positions match TRBD2. The CDR3 loop spans 13 amino acids. Germline lookup yields CDR1 MDHEN and CDR2 SYDVKM. The ends lost 6 bases at V and 4 bases at J; junction bases unmatched: 4. The CDR3 reads CASRTGGGETQYF. The CDR3 coding sequence is TGTGCCAGCAGAACGGGGGGGGGAGAGACCCAGTACTTC.

The chain combines TRBV7-3 with TRBJ2-1, with D perhaps matching TRBD1 (6 bases). Trimming took off 5 bases at V and 14 bases at J, with 19 bases between the two ends. The CDR3 loop spans 13 amino acids. Germline CDR1 and CDR2: SGHTA and FQGTGA. In DNA, the CDR3 is TGTGCCAGCAGCCCACAGGGAGAAGGGAAAAAGTTCTTC. Translating gives CASSPQGEGKKFF.

This clone has at least ten counts. The V call is TRBV10-2, the J call TRBJ1-4, with D maybe TRBD1 (5 bases). This CDR3 contains 15 residues. V lost 4 bases and J 5 bases, leaving 14 bases between the germline ends. Per germline, CDR1 WSHSY and CDR2 SAAADI. This CDR3 is CASSAAAPGNEKLFF. CDR3 DNA sequence: TGCGCCAGCAGTGCGGCTGCCCCAGGGAATGAAAAACTGTTTTTT.

This rearrangement joins TRBV14 to TRBJ2-1, with a possible D match to TRBD1 (5 bases). V was pared by 1 base and J by 2 bases, with 9 bases between. Germline CDR1 is SGHDN and CDR2 is FVKESK. The CDR3 is 15 amino acids. CDR3 DNA sequence: TGTGCCAGCAGCCAAGGGACCAGGGCCTACAATGAGCAGTTCTTC. Its protein product is CASSQGTRAYNEQFF.

This clone was observed a handful of times. The chain joins TRBV6-1 to TRBJ2-5; 12 bases are a match to TRBD2. V was clipped by 6 bases and J by 1 base; unmatched bases: 3. Germline lookup yields CDR1 MNHNS and CDR2 SASEGT. The CDR3 is made up of 15 amino acids. In DNA, the CDR3 is TGTGCCAGCAGCGGGGGACTAGCGGGCCAAGAGACCCAGTACTTC. It specifies CASSGGLAGQETQYF.

This clone was seen a few times. The CDR3 spells CASSPLTRRAGRTEAFF. The CDR3 DNA follows: TGTGCCAGCAGTCCCTTGACCCGCAGGGCCGGGAGGACTGAAGCTTTCTTT. This chain links TRBV28 with TRBJ1-1, with a tentative D call TRBD1 (5 bases). The CDR3 sequence is 17 residues long. Germline lookup yields CDR1 MDHEN and CDR2 SYDVKM. Trimming cost V 5 bases and J 5 bases, with 24 bases left between them.

This clone came up a few times. CDR3 residues: CAINLGATNTGELFF. The CDR3 coding sequence is TGTGCCATCAATCTGGGGGCTACGAACACCGGGGAGCTGTTTTTT. This chain connects TRBV10-3 to TRBJ2-2; perhaps TRBD1 as D (6 bases). CDR3 length equals 15 residues. The V end was cut by 7 bases, the J end by 0 bases, with 12 bases between. The germline V gene has CDR1 ENHRY and CDR2 SYGVKD.

This clone has more than one count but fewer than ten. This chain uses TRBV9 with TRBJ2-1, with TRBD2 matching 7 bases. This CDR3 is 16 amino acids long. V gave up 0 bases and J gave up 7 bases; unmatched junction bases: 10. Germline V CDR1 and CDR2: SGDLS, YYNGEE. The CDR3 region has the DNA TGTGCCAGCAGCGTAGGTGGTAGCGGGTTTTCAAATGAGCAGTTCTTC. Its protein product is CASSVGGSGFSNEQFF. Using reference TRBV9 and TRBJ2-1 for the parts outside the CDR3, the full variable domain is DSGVTQTPKHLITATGQRVTLRCSPRSGDLSVYWYQQSLDQGLQFLIQYYNGEERAKGNILERFSAQQFPDLHSELNLSSLELGDSALYFCASSVGGSGFSNEQFFGPGTRLTVL.

This clone was seen a handful of times. V gene TRBV30 combines with J gene TRBJ2-2; tentative D call: TRBD1 (6 bases). CDR1 and CDR2 (germline): GTSNPN, SVGIG (reference sequence). V lost 3 bases and J lost 6, with 11 bases in between. The length of the CDR3 is 13 residues. CDR3 amino acids: CAWRKPGAGELFF. In DNA, the CDR3 is TGTGCCTGGAGAAAACCAGGGGCCGGGGAGCTGTTTTTT.

The rearrangement uses TRBV27 and TRBJ1-5; TRBD1 is a possible D gene (5 bases). V lost 0 bases to trimming and J lost 4 bases, with 7 bases between them. There are 14 residues in the CDR3. Per germline, CDR1 MNHEY and CDR2 SMNVEV (reference sequence). This CDR3 is CASSLSGVNQPQHF. The CDR3 DNA follows: TGTGCCAGCAGTTTATCAGGGGTGAATCAGCCCCAGCATTTT.

The chain recombines TRBV29-1 with TRBJ1-2; D unclear. Trimming removed 2 bases from V and 13 bases from J, with 14 bases in between. Germline V gene sequence: CDR1 SQVTM, CDR2 ANQGSEA. This CDR3 region has 11 residues. This CDR3 reads CSVERSTKITF. The DNA of the CDR3 is TGCAGCGTTGAACGTTCCACTAAGATCACCTTC.

This clone came up a few times. The chain uses TRBV6-1 and TRBJ1-1; unclear D gene. Germline loops: CDR1 MNHNS, CDR2 SASEGT. Trimming removed 6 bases from V and 5 bases from J, with 10 bases in between. The CDR3 extends over 12 amino acids. The DNA of the CDR3 is TGTGCCAGCAGGAGAGGGCGGACTGAAGCTTTCTTT. Translated: CASRRGRTEAFF.

The genes are TRBV29-1 and TRBJ2-5, with TRBD1 identical over 7 bases. Germline CDR1 SQVTM, CDR2 ANQGSEA. The CDR3 sequence is 16 residues long. Trimming took 8 bases from V and 2 from J; bases not matched to a gene: 17. The CDR3 here is CSPRDSDYPQQETQYF. The CDR3 DNA sequence: TGCAGCCCTAGGGACAGCGATTACCCCCAGCAAGAGACCCAGTACTTC. Using reference TRBV29-1 and TRBJ2-5 for the parts outside the CDR3, the full variable domain is SAVISQKPSRDICQRGTSLTIQCQVDSQVTMMFWYRQQPGQSLTLIATANQGSEATYESGFVIDKFPISRPNLTFSTLTVSNMSPEDSSIYLCSPRDSDYPQQETQYFGPGTRLLVL.

The V and J genes are TRBV6-1 and TRBJ1-1; D unresolved. Looked up from germline, CDR1 is MNHNS and CDR2 is SASEGT. The V gene lost 2 bases and the J gene lost 1 base, with 8 bases spanning the gap. This CDR3 comprises 14 residues. The CDR3 loop reads CASSELRRNTEAFF. CDR3 nucleotide sequence: TGTGCCAGCAGTGAACTTCGGAGGAACACTGAAGCTTTCTTT.

Only a few counts were recorded for this clone. The DNA of the CDR3 is TGTGCCAGCAGCTTCCCCGGACACGCAGAGACCCAGTACTTC. Its protein is CASSFPGHAETQYF. The V call is TRBV5-6, the J call TRBJ2-5, with a weak D call TRBD1 (5 bases). Germline-derived CDR1 and CDR2 are SGHDT and YYEEEE. Trimming stripped 2 bases from V and 4 bases from J, with 12 bases between. The CDR3 covers 14 residues.

This clone was seen more than once but under ten times. This sequence joins TRBV5-6 and TRBJ1-4, with 8 positions matching TRBD1. This CDR3 comprises 13 residues. V shed 3 bases, J shed 6 bases, and the junction held 1 base outside the gene matches. CDR1 is SGHDT and CDR2 is YYEEEE in the germline V gene. Written as DNA, the CDR3 is TGTGCCAGCAGCTGGGGACAGGATGAAAAACTGTTTTTT. This codes for CASSWGQDEKLFF. Using reference TRBV5-6 and TRBJ1-4 for the parts outside the CDR3, the full variable domain is DAGVTQSPTHLIKTRGQQVTLRCSPKSGHDTVSWYQQALGQGPQFIFQYYEEEERQRGNFPDRFSGHQFPNYSSELNVNALLLGDSALYLCASSWGQDEKLFFGSGTQLSVL.

This chain connects TRBV9 to TRBJ2-3; 8 bases are a match to TRBD2. V was clipped by 4 bases and J by 0 bases; unmatched bases: 4. The V gene's germline CDR1 is SGDLS and CDR2 YYNGEE. The CDR3 runs to 15 residues. The CDR3 is CASSITSGSTDTQYF. The CDR3, as DNA: TGTGCCAGCAGCATTACTAGCGGTAGCACAGATACGCAGTATTTT.

The chain is built from TRBV30 and TRBJ2-7; 16 bases map to TRBD2. V was pared by 0 bases and J by 5 bases, with 13 bases of the junction left unmatched. The germline V gene encodes CDR1 GTSNPN and CDR2 SVGIG (reference sequence). The CDR3 has 19 amino acids. The CDR3, as DNA: TGTGCCTGGAGTGTACTTCACGGGACTAGCGGGAGGGCCTTTGACGAGCAGTACTTC. Translated, it gives CAWSVLHGTSGRAFDEQYF.